What follows describes a single T cell receptor (beta chain). The target antigen is unknown. This CDR3 has 14 amino acids. Trimming removed 3 bases from V and 13 bases from J, with 19 bases in between. Per germline, CDR1 MNHEY and CDR2 SMNVEV (reference sequence). The record originates from a study of blood T cells in healthy people across ages. PCR was performed a second time for about 7 to 12 cycles using a sample-barcoded 5' primer and a J-beta primer mix. Every cDNA molecule carried a tag from a template-switch adaptor bearing 12 random nucleotides. From the 5' RACE reads, TCRdb called clonotypes with MiXCR, one entry per CDR3 protein. The sample has roughly 2 million distinct CDR3 sequences; around half are singletons. Study-wide results and caveats: Naive CD4+ cells and diversity were both higher in long-lived donors than in aged donors. Unsorted PBMCs prevented conclusive naive versus antigen-experienced comparison. TCR beta diversity, measured per million T cells, fell in a roughly linear way with age.

The sequenced material came from blood. The rearrangement joins TRBV27 to TRBJ2-4, with D possibly being TRBD2 (6 bases). The clonotype originates from a woman aged 40 to 55 in good health. CDR3 DNA: TGTGCCAGCAGTTTGCGGGGCAGAACCTACGGGCAGTACTTC. Its translation: CASSLRGRTYGQYF.